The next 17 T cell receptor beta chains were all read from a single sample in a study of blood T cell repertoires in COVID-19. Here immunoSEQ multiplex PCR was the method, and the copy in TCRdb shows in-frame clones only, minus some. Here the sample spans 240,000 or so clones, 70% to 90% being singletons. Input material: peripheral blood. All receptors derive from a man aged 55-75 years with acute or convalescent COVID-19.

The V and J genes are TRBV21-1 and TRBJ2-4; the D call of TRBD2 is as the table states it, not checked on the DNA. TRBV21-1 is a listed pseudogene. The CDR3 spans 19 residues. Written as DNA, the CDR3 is TGTGCCAGCAGCAAACCGGGACTAGCGGGAGTGCAGGCCAAAAACATTCAGTACTTC. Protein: CASSKPGLAGVQAKNIQYF.

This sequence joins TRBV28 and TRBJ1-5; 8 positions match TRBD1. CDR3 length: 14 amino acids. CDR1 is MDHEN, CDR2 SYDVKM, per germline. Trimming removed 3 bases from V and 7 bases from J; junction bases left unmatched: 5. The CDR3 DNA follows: TGTGCCAGCAGTTTGGGACAGGACGCCCAGCCCCAGCATTTT. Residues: CASSLGQDAQPQHF.

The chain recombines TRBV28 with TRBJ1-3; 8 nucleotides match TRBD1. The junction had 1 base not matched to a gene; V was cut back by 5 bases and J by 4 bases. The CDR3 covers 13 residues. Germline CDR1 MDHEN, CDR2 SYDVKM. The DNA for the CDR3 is TGTGCCAGCAGTAGGGACAGGGGAAACACCATATATTTT. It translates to CASSRDRGNTIYF.

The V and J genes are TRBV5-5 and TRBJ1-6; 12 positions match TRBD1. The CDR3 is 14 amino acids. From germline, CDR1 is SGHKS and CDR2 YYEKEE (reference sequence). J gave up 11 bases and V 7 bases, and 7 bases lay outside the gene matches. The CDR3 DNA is TGTGCCAGCGGGACAGGGGGCTATCGAGCACCCCTCCACTTT. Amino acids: CASGTGGYRAPLHF.

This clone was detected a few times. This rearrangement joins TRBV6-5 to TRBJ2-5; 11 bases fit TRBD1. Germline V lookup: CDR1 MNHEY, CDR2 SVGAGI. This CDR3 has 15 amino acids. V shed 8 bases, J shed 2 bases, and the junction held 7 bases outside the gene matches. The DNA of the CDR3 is TGTGCCAGCGACAGGGGGACAGGGGGACAAGAGACCCAGTACTTC. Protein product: CASDRGTGGQETQYF.

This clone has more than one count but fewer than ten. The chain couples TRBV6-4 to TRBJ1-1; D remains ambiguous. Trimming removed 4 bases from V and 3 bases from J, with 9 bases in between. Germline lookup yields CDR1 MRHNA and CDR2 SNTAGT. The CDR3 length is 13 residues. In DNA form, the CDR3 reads TGTGCCAGCAGTGTAGAGGAGCACACTGAAGCTTTCTTT. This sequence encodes CASSVEEHTEAFF.

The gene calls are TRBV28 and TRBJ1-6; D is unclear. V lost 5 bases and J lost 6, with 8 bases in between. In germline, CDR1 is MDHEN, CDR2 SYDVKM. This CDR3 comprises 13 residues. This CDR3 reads CASSLPRNSPLHF. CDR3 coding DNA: TGTGCCAGCAGTCTCCCTCGTAATTCACCCCTCCACTTT.

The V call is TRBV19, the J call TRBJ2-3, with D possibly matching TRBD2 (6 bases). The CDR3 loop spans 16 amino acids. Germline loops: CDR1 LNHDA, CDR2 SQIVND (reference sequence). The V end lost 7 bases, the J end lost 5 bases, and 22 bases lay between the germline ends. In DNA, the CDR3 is TGTGCCAGTACTTCACCGGGACTCAGTCCAGGAGATACGCAGTATTTT. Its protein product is CASTSPGLSPGDTQYF.

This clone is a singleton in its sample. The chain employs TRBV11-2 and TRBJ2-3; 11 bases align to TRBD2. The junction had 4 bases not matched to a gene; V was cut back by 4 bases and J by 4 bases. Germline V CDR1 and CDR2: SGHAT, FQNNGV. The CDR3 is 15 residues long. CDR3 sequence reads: CASSSLAGGADTQYF. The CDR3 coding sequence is TGTGCCAGCAGCTCTCTAGCGGGAGGTGCAGATACGCAGTATTTT.

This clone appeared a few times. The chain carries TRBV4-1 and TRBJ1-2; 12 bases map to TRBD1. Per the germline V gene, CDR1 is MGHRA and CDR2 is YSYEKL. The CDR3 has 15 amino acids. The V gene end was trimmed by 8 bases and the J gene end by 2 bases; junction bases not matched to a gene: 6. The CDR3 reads CASRPGQGANYGYTF. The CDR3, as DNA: TGCGCCAGCCGACCGGGACAGGGGGCGAACTATGGCTACACCTTC.

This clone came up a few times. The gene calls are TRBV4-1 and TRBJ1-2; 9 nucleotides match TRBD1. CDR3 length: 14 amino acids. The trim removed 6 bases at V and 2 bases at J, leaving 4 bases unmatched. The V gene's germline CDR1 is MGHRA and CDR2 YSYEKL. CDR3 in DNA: TGCGCCAGCAGGTCCGGGACAGGGAACTATGGCTACACCTTC. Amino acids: CASRSGTGNYGYTF.

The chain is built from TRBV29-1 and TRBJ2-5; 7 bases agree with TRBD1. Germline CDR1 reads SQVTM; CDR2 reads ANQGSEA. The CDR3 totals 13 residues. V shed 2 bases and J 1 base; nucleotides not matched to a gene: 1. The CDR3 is CSVERQGQETQYF. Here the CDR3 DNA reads TGCAGCGTTGAAAGACAGGGCCAAGAGACCCAGTACTTC.

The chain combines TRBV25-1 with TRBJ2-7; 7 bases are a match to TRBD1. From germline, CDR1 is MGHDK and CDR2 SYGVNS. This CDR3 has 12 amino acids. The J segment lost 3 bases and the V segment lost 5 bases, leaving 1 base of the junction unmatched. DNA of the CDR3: TGTGCCAGCAGTTGGGACAGCTACGAGCAGTACTTC. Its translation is CASSWDSYEQYF.

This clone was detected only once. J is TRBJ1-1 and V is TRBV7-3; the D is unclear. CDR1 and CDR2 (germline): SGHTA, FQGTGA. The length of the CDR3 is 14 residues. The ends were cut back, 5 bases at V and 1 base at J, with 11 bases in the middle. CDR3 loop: CASSLGPENTEAFF. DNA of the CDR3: TGTGCCAGCAGCCTGGGCCCGGAGAACACTGAAGCTTTCTTT. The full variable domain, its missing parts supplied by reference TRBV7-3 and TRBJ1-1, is GAGVSQTPSNKVTEKGKYVELRCDPISGHTALYWYRQSLGQGPEFLIYFQGTGAADDSGLPNDRFFAVRPEGSVSTLKIQRTERGDSAVYLCASSLGPENTEAFFGQGTRLTVV.

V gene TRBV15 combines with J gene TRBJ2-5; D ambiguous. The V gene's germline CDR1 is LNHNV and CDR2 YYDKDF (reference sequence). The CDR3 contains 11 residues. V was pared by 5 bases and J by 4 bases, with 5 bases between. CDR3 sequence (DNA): TGTGCCACCAGCGCCAGAGAGACCCAGTACTTC. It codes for CATSARETQYF.

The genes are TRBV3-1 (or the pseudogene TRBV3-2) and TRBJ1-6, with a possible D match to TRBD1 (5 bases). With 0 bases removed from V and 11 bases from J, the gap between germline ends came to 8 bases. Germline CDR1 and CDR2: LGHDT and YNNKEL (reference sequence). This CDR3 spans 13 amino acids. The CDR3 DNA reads TGTGCCAGCAGCCAAGATAGGGGTACACCCCTCCACTTT. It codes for CASSQDRGTPLHF.

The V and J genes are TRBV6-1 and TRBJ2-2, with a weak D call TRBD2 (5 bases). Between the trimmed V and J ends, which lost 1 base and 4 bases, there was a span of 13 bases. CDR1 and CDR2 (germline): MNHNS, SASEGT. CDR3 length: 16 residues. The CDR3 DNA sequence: TGTGCCAGCAGTGAAGGGAGGAGACCAGCCACCGGGGAGCTGTTTTTT. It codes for CASSEGRRPATGELFF.